The subject of this entry is one T cell receptor (beta chain). This clone counts as medium-sized (0.01 to 0.1%). The target of this receptor is not known. Qualities for individual bases were not recorded, and no much larger clone is one base off. Mismatch repair deficiency in every enrolled patient was established by polymerase chain reaction or immunohistochemistry. TCR sequencing was carried out for a few patients who responded to pembrolizumab therapy. In the phase II trial, pembrolizumab PD-1 blockade was tested prospectively in advanced mismatch repair-deficient cancers, no matter which tissue of origin the cancers came from. Peripheral blood T cell samples were collected serially, before PD-1 blockade began and at several time points afterward. Blood sampling time points were reported as weeks after the first dose of pembrolizumab. This sample is part of a study of PD-1 blockade in mismatch repair-deficient tumors (dated by TCRdb to about 2017). Background for the entire study: Between September 2013 and late 2016, the trial enrolled 80 to 95 consecutive patients with approximately 12 types of mismatch repair-deficient cancer, all of whom had received prior treatment and were progressing. Tumor-associated T cell clones were tracked in the peripheral blood of patients responding to PD-1 blockade by deep sequencing of TCR CDR3 regions.

V is cut back by 2 bases and J by 7 bases, with 8 bases in the junction unmatched. Via the germline V gene, CDR1 is MNHEY and CDR2 SVGAGI. The CDR3 goes from the cysteine to the phenylalanine over 16 residues. Only the CDR3 DNA is retained, 48 bases long and in frame from the first base. Preparation of the library involved the immunoSEQ multiplex PCR assay. As stored in TCRdb, this immuneACCESS dataset retains in-frame rearrangements with V and J assigned. A fraction of the clones does not appear; measured against another copy, unresolved V genes explain less than half of the discrepancy, and the remainder lacks a known reason. This sample holds tens of thousands of clones; roughly 88% were observed only once. Clones ranked in the top ten supply around 13% of the sample. General study outcomes and caveats: Rapid expansion after pembrolizumab followed by contraction, generally before radiologic responses, was shown by tumor-resident clones, which were often undetectable in blood before treatment.

Sequenced material: peripheral blood, taken 52 weeks after starting pembrolizumab. The chain uses TRBV6-5 and TRBJ2-1; TRBD2 agrees with 10 junctional bases. The sequence came from an adult with mismatch repair-deficient cancer. The DNA sequence is given as TGTGCCAGCAGTTACGTCCTAGCGGGAGTTGGGAATGAGCAGTTCTTC. Its product reads: CASSYVLAGVGNEQFF.